These 5 T cell receptor beta chains came from one sample sequenced in a study of blood T cell repertoires in COVID-19. The protocol was immunoSEQ multiplex PCR, while the TCRdb copy is restricted to in-frame clones and leaves out a portion. The sample lists fewer than 250,000 clones, roughly 85% occurring once. The sequencing sample was made of PBMCs or T cells enriched from blood (not recorded which). Receptor source: a woman in her thirties or forties who had been exposed to COVID-19.

The CDR3 DNA sequence: TGTGCCAGCACCTCCCCCGCAGGTTTCTACGAGCAGTACTTC. Protein product: CASTSPAGFYEQYF. The chain uses TRBV27 and TRBJ2-7, with D unclear. Trimming took off 7 bases at V and 3 bases at J, with 16 bases between the two ends. CDR1 MNHEY and CDR2 SMNVEV come from the germline V gene (reference sequence). This CDR3 has 14 amino acids.

This clone was observed a few times. The DNA of the CDR3 is TGTGCCAGCTCACAAATGAGGGACAGGGGGTCCACTGAAGCTTTCTTT. Translation gives CASSQMRDRGSTEAFF. This chain links TRBV18 with TRBJ1-1; the match to TRBD1 covers 11 bases. Germline CDR1 reads KGHSH; CDR2 reads LQKENI. The CDR3 is made up of 16 amino acids. Trimming at V came to 4 bases and at J to 4 bases, leaving 8 bases not matched to a gene.

The rearrangement joins TRBV9 to TRBJ1-1, with D possibly TRBD1 on 6 matching bases. The CDR3 length is 15 residues. The V and J ends lost 2 bases and 1 base respectively, with 12 bases between them. The germline V gene encodes CDR1 SGDLS and CDR2 YYNGEE. In DNA, the CDR3 is TGTGCCAGCAGCGTCGGGTGGACAGAGAACACTGAAGCTTTCTTT. Residues: CASSVGWTENTEAFF. Full variable domain (missing parts from reference TRBV9 and TRBJ1-1): DSGVTQTPKHLITATGQRVTLRCSPRSGDLSVYWYQQSLDQGLQFLIQYYNGEERAKGNILERFSAQQFPDLHSELNLSSLELGDSALYFCASSVGWTENTEAFFGQGTRLTVV.

The V gene is TRBV5-1, the J gene TRBJ2-2, with a weak D call TRBD1 (5 bases). Trimming left V 4 bases short and J 1 base short, with 8 bases between. CDR1 and CDR2 from the germline V gene are SGHRS and YFSETQ. The CDR3 runs 14 residues. The CDR3: CASSHGQNTGELFF. The CDR3 DNA follows: TGCGCCAGCAGCCACGGACAGAACACCGGGGAGCTGTTTTTT.

The chain uses TRBV7-8 and TRBJ2-3, with 15 positions matching TRBD2. There are 20 residues in the CDR3. Per germline, CDR1 SGHVS and CDR2 FQNEAQ. V shed 4 bases and J 3 bases; nucleotides not matched to a gene: 14. The CDR3 spells CASSSRTSGGAPRETDTQYF. The CDR3 nucleotides read TGTGCCAGCAGCTCTCGGACTAGCGGGGGGGCCCCACGTGAGACAGATACGCAGTATTTT.